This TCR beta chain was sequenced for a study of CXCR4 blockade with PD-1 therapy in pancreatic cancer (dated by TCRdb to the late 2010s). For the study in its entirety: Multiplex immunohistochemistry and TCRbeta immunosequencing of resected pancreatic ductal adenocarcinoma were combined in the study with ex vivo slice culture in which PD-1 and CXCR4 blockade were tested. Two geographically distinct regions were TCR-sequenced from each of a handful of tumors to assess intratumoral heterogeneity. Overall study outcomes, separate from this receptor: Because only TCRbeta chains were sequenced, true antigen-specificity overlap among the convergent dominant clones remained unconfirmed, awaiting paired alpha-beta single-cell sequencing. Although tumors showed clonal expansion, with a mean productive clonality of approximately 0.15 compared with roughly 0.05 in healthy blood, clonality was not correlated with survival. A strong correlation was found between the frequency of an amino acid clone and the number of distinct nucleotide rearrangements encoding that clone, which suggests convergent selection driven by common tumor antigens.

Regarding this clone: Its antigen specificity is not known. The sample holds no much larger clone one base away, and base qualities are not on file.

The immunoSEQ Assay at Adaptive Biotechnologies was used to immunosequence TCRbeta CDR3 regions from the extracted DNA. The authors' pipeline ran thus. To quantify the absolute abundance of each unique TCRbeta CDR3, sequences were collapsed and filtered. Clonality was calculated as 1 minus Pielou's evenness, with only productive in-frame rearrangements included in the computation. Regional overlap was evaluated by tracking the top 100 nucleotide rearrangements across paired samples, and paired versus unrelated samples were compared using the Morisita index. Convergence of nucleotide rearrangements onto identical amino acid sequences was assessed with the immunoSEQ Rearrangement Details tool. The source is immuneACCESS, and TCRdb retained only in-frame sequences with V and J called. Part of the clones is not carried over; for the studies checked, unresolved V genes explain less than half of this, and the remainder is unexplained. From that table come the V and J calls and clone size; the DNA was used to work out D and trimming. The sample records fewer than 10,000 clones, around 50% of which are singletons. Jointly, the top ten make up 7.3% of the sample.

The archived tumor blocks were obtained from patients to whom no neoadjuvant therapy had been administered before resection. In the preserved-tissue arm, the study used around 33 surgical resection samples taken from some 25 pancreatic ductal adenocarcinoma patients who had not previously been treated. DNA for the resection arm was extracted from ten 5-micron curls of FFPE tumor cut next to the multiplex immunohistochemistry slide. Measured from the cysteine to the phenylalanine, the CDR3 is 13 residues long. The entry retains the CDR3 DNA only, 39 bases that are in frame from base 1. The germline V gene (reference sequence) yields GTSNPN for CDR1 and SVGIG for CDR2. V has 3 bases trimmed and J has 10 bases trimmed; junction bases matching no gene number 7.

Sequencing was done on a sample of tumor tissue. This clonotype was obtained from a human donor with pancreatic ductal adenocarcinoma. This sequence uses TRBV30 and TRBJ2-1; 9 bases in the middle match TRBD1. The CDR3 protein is CAWSADRGNEQFF. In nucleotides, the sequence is TGTGCCTGGAGCGCGGACAGGGGAAACGAGCAGTTCTTC.